This T cell receptor beta chain derives from a study of blood T cell repertoires in COVID-19. About the research overall: COVID-19 samples from acute and convalescent phases originated in the United States, Italy and Spain. The cDNA or gDNA used as material had been derived from T cells, B-cell-depleted T cells, or PBMCs.

Original analysis: Reference gene primer amplification gave estimated nucleated cell counts. Method: immunoSEQ multiplex PCR; TCRdb's copy keeps in-frame clones and lacks some. That table gives V, J and clone size, and the DNA gave D and trimming. Among about 140,000 clones listed, approximately 78% were seen once. The sample consisted of peripheral blood. The receptor comes from an elderly woman with acute or convalescent COVID-19.

Written as DNA, the CDR3 is TGTGCCAGCCAAGTCCCCTTGGGGGGATACTATGGCTACACCTTC. It translates to CASQVPLGGYYGYTF. The genes are TRBV28 and TRBJ1-2; possibly TRBD1 for D (5 bases). Deletions cut 8 bases from V and 3 bases from J, with 19 bases between. In germline, CDR1 is MDHEN, CDR2 SYDVKM. This CDR3 has 15 residues.